This T cell receptor beta chain is from a study of OX40 agonist ivuxolimab in advanced cancers. This CDR3 region has 15 residues. With 4 bases clipped from V and 0 bases from J, the junction kept 4 bases outside the gene matches. CDR1 is SGHRS, CDR2 YFSETQ, per germline. The study's findings and limits: The 0.1-3.0 mg/kg partial responders had among the lowest clonal expansion.

Concerning this clone itself: What it recognizes is unknown.

The method was immunoSEQ multiplex PCR; TCRdb's version includes in-frame clones alone and lacks a portion of them. The top ten clones hold about 6.9% of a sample with around 70,000 clones, roughly 82% of them seen once. Sequencing was performed on CD4+ or CD8+ T cells sorted from blood, taken in a trial of the OX40 agonist ivuxolimab. This chain connects TRBV5-1 to TRBJ2-1, with 7 bases matching TRBD1. The receptor comes from an adult with an advanced solid tumor such as melanoma, head and neck, liver or kidney cancer. The CDR3: CASSRDSDSYNEQFF. CDR3 nucleotides: TGCGCCAGCAGCAGGGACAGCGACTCCTACAATGAGCAGTTCTTC.